This T cell receptor (beta chain) is from a study of T-cell reconstitution after alpha-beta-depleted transplantation in children. Notes on the study in general: Elevated TCRbeta diversity at day 60 was traced, in some patients, to surviving recipient T cells and thymic progenitors. As was reported, about two months after transplant, alpha-beta T cells came from several hundred expanded graft clones. T-cell counts and diversity at one year following transplant were attributed mainly to newly produced T cells.

Preparation of the TCRbeta library involved a method that used unique molecular identifiers. TCRdb analysed the PCR reads with MiXCR anew, one entry per CDR3 protein. The sample comprises hundreds of thousands of distinct CDR3 sequences, about an eighth of which are singletons, and around 2.2% rests with the top ten. In the case of this clonotype: Its antigen is as yet unknown.

The specimen was PBMCs, mostly from graft donor cells, collected 360 days after TCRalphabeta/CD19-depleted stem cell transplant. The TCR was taken from a male patient between 10 and 17 years old who had a stem cell transplant for acute myeloid leukemia, so the T cells may come from the graft donor.

The CDR3 coding sequence is TGCGCCAGCAGTCGACTAGCGGGATTGGACACCGGGGAGCTGTTTTTT. Amino acid sequence: CASSRLAGLDTGELFF. This chain links TRBV10-2 with TRBJ2-2; 11 nucleotides align to TRBD2. In germline, CDR1 is WSHSY, CDR2 SAAADI. The J segment lost 3 bases and the V segment lost 5 bases, leaving 5 bases of the junction unmatched. CDR3 length: 16 amino acids.